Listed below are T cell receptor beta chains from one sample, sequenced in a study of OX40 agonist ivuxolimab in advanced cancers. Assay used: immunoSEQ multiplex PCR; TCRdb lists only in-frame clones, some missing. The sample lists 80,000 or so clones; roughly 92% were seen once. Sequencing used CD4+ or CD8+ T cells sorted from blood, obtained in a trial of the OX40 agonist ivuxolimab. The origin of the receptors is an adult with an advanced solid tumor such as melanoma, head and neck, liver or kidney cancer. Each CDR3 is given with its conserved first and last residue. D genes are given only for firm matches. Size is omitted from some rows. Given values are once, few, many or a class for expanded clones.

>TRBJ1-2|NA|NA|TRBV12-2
CASRLANGDGYTF
TGTGCAAGTCGCTTAGCGAATGGGGATGGCTACACCTTC
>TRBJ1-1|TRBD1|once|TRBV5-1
CASSPGTVGNTEAFF
TGCGCCAGCAGCCCAGGGACAGTCGGGAACACTGAAGCTTTCTTT
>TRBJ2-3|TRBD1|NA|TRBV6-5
CASRPGQGTDTQYF
TGTGCCAGCAGGCCGGGACAGGGAACAGATACGCAGTATTTT
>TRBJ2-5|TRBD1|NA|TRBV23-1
CASSPPGTGGRAGETQYF
TGCGCCAGCAGTCCCCCCGGGACAGGGGGAAGGGCCGGAGAGACCCAGTACTTC
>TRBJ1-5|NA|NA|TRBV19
CASSIVFSGFEDQPQHF
TGTGCCAGTAGTATAGTTTTTTCGGGATTCGAGGATCAGCCCCAGCATTTT
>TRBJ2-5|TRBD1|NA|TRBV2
CASRMGTGAETQYF
TGTGCCAGCAGGATGGGGACAGGGGCGGAGACCCAGTACTTC
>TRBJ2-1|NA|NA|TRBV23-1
CASSQNRSYNEQFF
TGCGCCAGCAGTCAAAACCGCTCCTACAATGAGCAGTTCTTC
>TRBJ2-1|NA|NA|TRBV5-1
CASSLVAGALYNEQFF
TGCGCCAGCAGCTTGGTCGCGGGGGCCCTCTACAATGAGCAGTTCTTC
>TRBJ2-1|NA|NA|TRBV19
CASSTRDEQFF
TGTGCCAGTAGTACAAGGGATGAGCAGTTCTTC
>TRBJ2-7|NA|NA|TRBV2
CASSSHYEQYF
TGTGCCAGCAGTTCCCACTACGAGCAGTACTTC
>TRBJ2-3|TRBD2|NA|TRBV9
CASSVDPSGGVDTQYF
TGTGCCAGCAGCGTAGACCCTAGCGGGGGTGTAGATACGCAGTATTTT
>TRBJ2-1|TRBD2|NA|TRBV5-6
CASSFSGSVYNEQFF
TGTGCCAGCAGCTTTAGCGGGAGCGTCTACAATGAGCAGTTCTTC
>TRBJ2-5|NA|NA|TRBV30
CAWMRGKETQYF
TGTGCCTGGATGCGGGGCAAAGAGACCCAGTACTTC
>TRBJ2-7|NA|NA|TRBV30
CACNPGTLSYEQYF
TGTGCCTGTAACCCCGGGACACTTTCCTACGAGCAGTACTTC
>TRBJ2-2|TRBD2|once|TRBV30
CAWSPLAGGRTGELFF
TGTGCCTGGAGCCCTCTTGCGGGGGGACGCACCGGGGAGCTGTTTTTT
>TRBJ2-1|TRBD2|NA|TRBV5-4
CASSLEPAGGSNEQFF
TGTGCCAGCAGCTTGGAACCAGCGGGGGGTAGCAATGAGCAGTTCTTC
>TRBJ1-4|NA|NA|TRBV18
CASSPPGGSGEKLFF
TGTGCCAGCTCACCACCGGGAGGGAGCGGAGAAAAACTGTTTTTT
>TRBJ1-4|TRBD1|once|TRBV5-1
CASSTGQPFTLEKLFF
TGCGCCAGCAGCACGGGACAGCCATTTACTCTAGAAAAACTGTTTTTT
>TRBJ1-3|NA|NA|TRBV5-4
CASSLGVPGHSGNTIYF
TGTGCCAGCAGCTTGGGGGTGCCGGGACACTCTGGAAACACCATATATTTT
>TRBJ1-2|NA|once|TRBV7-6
CASSLEGVNGYTF
TGTGCCAGCAGCTTAGAGGGGGTAAATGGCTACACCTTC
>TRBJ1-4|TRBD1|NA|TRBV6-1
CASGAGQGFEKLFF
TGTGCCAGCGGGGCGGGACAGGGATTTGAAAAACTGTTTTTT
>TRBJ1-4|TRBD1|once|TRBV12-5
CASALGTAPGNEKLFF
TGTGCTAGTGCCCTCGGGACAGCCCCGGGAAATGAAAAACTGTTTTTT
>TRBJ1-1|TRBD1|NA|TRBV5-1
CASSRQTGGITEAFF
TGCGCCAGCAGCCGCCAGACAGGGGGCATCACTGAAGCTTTCTTT
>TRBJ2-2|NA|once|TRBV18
CASSPLTNTGELFF
TGTGCCAGCTCACCACTCACAAACACCGGGGAGCTGTTTTTT
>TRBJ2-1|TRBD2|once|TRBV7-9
CASSLAGGPYNEQFF
TGTGCCAGCAGCTTAGCGGGAGGGCCCTACAATGAGCAGTTCTTC
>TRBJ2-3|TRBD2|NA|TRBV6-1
CASKRGGEWDTQYF
TGTGCCAGCAAGCGGGGGGGCGAGTGGGATACGCAGTATTTT
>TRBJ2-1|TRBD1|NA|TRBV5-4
CASSFDRGPSSYNEQFF
TGTGCCAGCAGCTTTGACAGGGGTCCCAGCTCCTACAATGAGCAGTTCTTC
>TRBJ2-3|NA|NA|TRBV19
CASRSGLLTDTQYF
TGTGCCAGCCGGTCGGGGCTTCTCACAGATACGCAGTATTTT
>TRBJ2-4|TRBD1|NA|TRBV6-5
CASSYSTGDIQYF
TGTGCCAGCAGTTACTCGACAGGGGACATTCAGTACTTC
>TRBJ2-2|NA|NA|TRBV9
CASSVAGANTGELFF
TGTGCCAGCAGCGTAGCCGGCGCGAACACCGGGGAGCTGTTTTTT
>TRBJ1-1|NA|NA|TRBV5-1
CASSLGDSGKWAEAFF
TGCGCCAGCAGCTTGGGCGACTCAGGGAAATGGGCTGAAGCTTTCTTT
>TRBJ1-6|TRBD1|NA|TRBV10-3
CAISEDRGRDSPLHF
TGTGCCATCAGTGAGGACAGGGGGCGGGATTCACCCCTCCACTTT
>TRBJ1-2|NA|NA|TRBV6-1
CASSYIGYTF
TGTGCCAGCAGTTATATTGGCTACACCTTC
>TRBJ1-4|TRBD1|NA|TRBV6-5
CASTNRGGEKLFF
TGTGCCAGCACGAACAGGGGCGGTGAAAAACTGTTTTTT
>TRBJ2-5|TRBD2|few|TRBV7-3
CASSPGLAVQETQYF
TGTGCCAGCAGCCCGGGACTAGCGGTTCAAGAGACCCAGTACTTC
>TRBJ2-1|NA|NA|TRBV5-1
CASRAGPHNEQFF
TGCGCCAGCCGCGCGGGACCACACAATGAGCAGTTCTTC
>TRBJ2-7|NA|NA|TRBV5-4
CASGPPSASSYEQYF
TGTGCCAGCGGACCCCCTAGCGCGAGCTCCTACGAGCAGTACTTC
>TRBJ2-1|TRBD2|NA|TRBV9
CASSVGLAGPTNEQFF
TGTGCCAGCAGCGTAGGCCTAGCGGGGCCCACGAATGAGCAGTTCTTC
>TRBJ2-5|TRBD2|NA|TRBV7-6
CASGSGGETQYF
TGTGCCAGCGGAAGCGGGGGAGAGACCCAGTACTTC
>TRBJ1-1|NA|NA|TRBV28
CASSSGWSTEAFF
TGTGCCAGCAGTTCTGGTTGGAGCACTGAAGCTTTCTTT
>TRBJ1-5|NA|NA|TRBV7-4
CASRLSLEIPNQPQHF
TGTGCCAGCAGATTATCGCTAGAAATACCCAATCAGCCCCAGCATTTT
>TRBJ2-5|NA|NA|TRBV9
CASSVGRASGTQYF
TGTGCCAGCAGCGTAGGAAGAGCCTCGGGGACCCAGTACTTC
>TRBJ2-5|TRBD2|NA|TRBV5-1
CASSLALAAGEETQYF
TGCGCCAGCAGCTTGGCCCTAGCGGCCGGGGAAGAGACCCAGTACTTC
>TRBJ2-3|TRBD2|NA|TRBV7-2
CASSLAMTSGSRDTQYF
TGTGCCAGCAGCTTAGCTATGACTAGCGGGAGCCGAGATACGCAGTATTTT
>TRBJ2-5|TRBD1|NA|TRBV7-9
CASSPGTGGETQYF
TGTGCCAGCAGCCCGGGGACAGGGGGAGAGACCCAGTACTTC
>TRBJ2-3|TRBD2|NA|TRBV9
CASSVTSGNADTQYF
TGTGCCAGCAGCGTGACTAGCGGGAACGCAGATACGCAGTATTTT
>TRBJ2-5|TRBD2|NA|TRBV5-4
CASSLAGGLGETQYF
TGTGCCAGCAGCTTGGCGGGGGGGCTGGGAGAGACCCAGTACTTC
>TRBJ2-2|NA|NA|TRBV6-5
CASGIYTGELFF
TGTGCCAGCGGTATATACACCGGGGAGCTGTTTTTT